Listed here is a single T cell receptor (beta chain). This clone was seen only a few times. Its antigen is unknown. The record has no base qualities; no much larger clone is one base away. The entry originates in a study of cytomegalovirus exposure and HLA in healthy donors (dated by TCRdb to 2017 to 2019). Concerning the study at large: An earlier analysis of more than 550 of the donors reported over 250 Gb of sequence data and about 120 million unique TCR beta sequences obtained from some 170 million T cells. To predict cytomegalovirus infection status, the study combined high-throughput TCR immunosequencing, statistical association of individual TCRs with disease status, and machine learning. The T cell repertoires of several hundred subjects were profiled by immunosequencing and related to cytomegalovirus serostatus. All discovery cohort repertoires had been generated on a single sequencing platform. The number of donors typed differed by locus, with about 620-630 for A, B, C, DRB1 and DQB1, more than 500 for DQA1, approximately 570 for DPA1, and 472 for DPB1. An earlier analysis of approximately 640 of the donors applied high-throughput TCR beta sequencing to assess whether each TCR beta V gene segment acted as functional or pseudogenic. A later genetic analysis took genome-wide SNP genotypes for about three fifths of the roughly 700 donors and used that subset as a discovery cohort. The aim of the study was to test whether cataloging public T cell receptors could identify signatures of past pathogen exposure. Among around 400 genotyped donors of the cohort, an average of roughly 230,000 unique TCR beta nucleotide sequences was sequenced per donor, of which about 19% were non-productive. Four to six DR-DQ haplotypes were handled as single units for association and clustering because linkage in the cohort was strong. An early release that covered about 600 HLA-typed donors contained approximately 300 gigabases of sequencing data and about 93 million unique TCR sequences. To study patterns of TCR occurrence, a later analysis re-analyzed previously published TCR beta repertoires from just over 650 donors and added high-resolution HLA genotyping. In the later analysis, no new phenotypic data were used to find candidate immune exposures; instead, reliance was placed on TCR beta sequences and their occurrence across donors. Of the roughly 430 genotyped donors, approximately 82% fell in the genetic ancestry cluster associated with self-reported Caucasian donors. In addition to the first cohort of 666 subjects, a separate validation cohort of 100 to 150 different subjects was used. Donor age, sex, ethnicity and CMV serostatus were collected together with the repertoire data. Both class I and class II loci were covered by HLA typing, at four-digit resolution. Study-wide conclusions, independent of this receptor: The classifier was reported to diagnose cytomegalovirus status with high specificity and sensitivity in both the original cohort and the validation cohort. Because counts were too low, seventeen rarely observed V segments, including chromosome 9 orphons, were left out of the earlier analysis of some 640 of the donors. Compared with the approximately 710-donor mean, donors in an Asian-associated ancestry cluster had fewer N-insertions in productive TCRs, according to a later genetic analysis. A further reported finding was that TCR beta sequences accurately predicted the HLA-A and HLA-B alleles for most subjects in the first cohort. In an earlier analysis of under 600 of the donors, most TCR beta V segments were observed in productive rearrangements about 87% or about 30% of the time, broadly matching IMGT annotations. At a false discovery rate of 0.05, a later analysis linked under 20,000 TCR beta sequences to specific HLA alleles. HLA typing was unavailable for some donors at each locus, so association tests used only the typed subset. A later analysis found that HLA-associated TCR beta chains were more clonally expanded and had lower generation probabilities than equally common non-associated chains. A later genetic analysis associated a missense DCLRE1C variant with V-gene and J-gene trimming of TCR beta chains, and an independent cohort replicated the association. Linkage disequilibrium might explain the correlated functional status among segregating V segments, but an unknown experimental factor could not be ruled out. While some public TCRs were present in many individuals, most TCR sequences turned up only very rarely across donors. The only immune exposure information available for the cohort was CMV serostatus. A later analysis reported that several top co-occurrence clusters appeared linked to parvovirus B19, influenza, CMV and Epstein-Barr virus. The study gave a list of about 170 TCR beta chains associated with cytomegalovirus. A cluster of highly shared sequence variants was judged likely to be a technical artifact of the sequencing pipeline. It was suggested by the authors that the approach could potentially be generalized to other disease states and immunological phenotypes. A few of the identified cytomegalovirus-associated TCR beta chains were confirmed in vitro to be specific for cytomegalovirus antigens. The presence/absence analyses assumed that sequencing depth was roughly uniform across donors, and that assumption may not be true. In a later analysis, most CMV-associated TCR beta chains were found to appear HLA-restricted, with HLA associations seemingly driven largely by CMV exposure. According to a later analysis, TCR association rates differed among HLA loci, with DRB1 alleles showing the most associated TCRs and HLA-C alleles showing the fewest. When HLA alleles, especially DR and DQ, strongly co-occurred, attributing TCR associations to individual alleles was difficult. In this cohort, only TCR beta chains were sequenced, and detectable features were limited by the absence of alpha or paired-chain data.

The cohort consisted of hundreds of healthy bone marrow donors. All cohort members were sampled while nominally healthy, although unrecorded immune exposures were likely present. The donor was CMV seropositive and was included in the group of around 300 seropositive cohort members. A peripheral blood sample was collected from each donor, and TCR beta sequencing was performed on peripheral blood mononuclear cells. The Qiagen DNeasy Blood Extraction Kit was used to extract genomic DNA from the blood cell samples. Libraries were constructed by the immunoSEQ multiplex PCR assay. For the multiplex PCR, a mixture combining 60 forward primers for TCR Vbeta segments and 13 reverse primers for TCR Jbeta segments was used. The CDR3 region of rearranged TCR beta genes was amplified from genomic DNA by a multiplex PCR assay. Amplified TCR beta libraries were sequenced as 87-base-pair reads on the Illumina HiSeq System. In the source study's methods: In a later analysis, roughly 80 million unique TCR beta chains were counted across the 500 to 700 repertoires, and roughly 10 million of these chains were shared by at least two donors. Raw reads were error-corrected and collapsed into unique sequences by a nearest-neighbor algorithm in which closely related sequences were merged to remove PCR and sequencing errors. CDR3 sequences were aligned to IMGT reference sequences to assign V, D and J gene segments. For a sequence to be retained, a match of at least six nucleotides to both a V gene segment and a J gene segment was required. A rearrangement was called productive if the CDR3 had no stop codons and remained in frame with V and J, and every other rearrangement was called non-productive. CDR3 was defined by IMGT convention, running from the second conserved V-encoded cysteine to the conserved J-encoded phenylalanine. In an earlier analysis of approximately 590 of the donors, sequences lacking an unambiguous match to a single V gene segment were excluded. An earlier analysis of some 500 of the donors classified V segments as functional when productive rearrangements were above 56.7% and as segregating when the standard deviation between donors was above 5%. To diagnose cytomegalovirus status from the catalog of TCR beta chain sequences, a statistical classification framework was built. In a later analysis, V and J genes were assigned by comparing TCR nucleotide sequences against IMGT/GENE-DB human TR gene sequences. In a later analysis, CDR3 sequences and most-parsimonious VDJ recombination scenarios were assigned using the TCRdist pipeline. In a later analysis, each TCR beta chain was defined by its CDR3 amino acid sequence together with its V-gene family, and reads without a unique V-gene family were excluded. To address suspected cross-contamination and a sequencing artifact, a later analysis removed over 500 highly shared, low-generation-probability nucleotide sequences. In a later analysis, a clonal expansion index for each public chain was calculated from normalized within-repertoire ranks of inferred template counts. A later analysis computed generation probabilities with a VDJ recombination model fitted to out-of-frame rearrangements, and checked the results against IGoR. In a later analysis, hypergeometric tests were used to score TCR-TCR, TCR-HLA and TCR-CMV co-occurrence, with a repertoire-size bias correction applied to TCR pairs. In a later analysis, false discovery rates were estimated by permuting HLA or CMV assignments 20 times. In a later analysis, co-occurring TCRs were grouped using DBSCAN, with TCRdist sequence similarity added in when clustering inside HLA-allele-positive subsets. Repertoires with fewer than 30,000 or more than 120,000 public chains, plus five repertoires with anomalous nucleotide sharing, were excluded from co-occurrence clustering. TCRdb carries this immuneACCESS record with in-frame sequences only. Its versions omit some clonotypes, under half of them owing to an unresolved V gene in the studies checked, with the rest unexplained. That table supplies the V and J calls and clone size; D and trimming were determined from the DNA. The sample includes about 31,000 clones, with around two thirds observed a single time. The ten largest make up 20% to 25% of the sample.

This TCR derives from a man in his fifties or sixties in good health and CMV-seropositive. The sequencing input was PBMCs.

The DNA is as follows: TGTGCCAGCAGTGTAAATAGCGGGGGCTACGAGCAGTACTTC. Its translation reads: CASSVNSGGYEQYF. The chain joins TRBV28 to TRBJ2-7, with 9 junctional bases fitting TRBD2. CDR1 and CDR2, per the germline V gene, are MDHEN and SYDVKM. The germline V end is reduced by 5 bases and the J end by 3 bases; junction bases left unmatched: 5. Reading from cysteine to phenylalanine, the CDR3 counts 14 amino acids. Here the CDR3 DNA is all that survives: 42 bases in frame from base 1.